One and the same sample provided the 23 T cell receptor beta chains below, sequenced in a study of Ad26.COV2.S vaccination and SARS-CoV-2 variants. The treatment is: some 20 received Ad26.COV2.S at low or high dose, single or two shots; about 5 received placebo; per-sample allocation not given. Material that was analyzed had been drawn on day 63 after the first vaccine or placebo injection. Generated by immunoSEQ multiplex PCR, the TCRdb table keeps only in-frame clones and is missing some. The sample includes hundreds of thousands of clones, 89% of them seen just once. Sequencing used peripheral blood, obtained in a trial of Ad26.COV2.S vaccine versus placebo. The receptors shown here come from a person aged 18-60 years who received the Ad26.COV2.S COVID-19 vaccine or a placebo.

J is TRBJ1-1 and V is TRBV4-3; possible D gene TRBD1, 6 bases. The CDR3 loop spans 13 amino acids. V gave up 8 bases and J gave up 5 bases, with 15 bases separating them. CDR1 is LGHNA, CDR2 YSLEER, per germline. CDR3 sequence reads: CASGRGRGTEAFF. The CDR3 nucleotides read TGCGCCAGCGGTAGAGGTAGGGGGACTGAAGCTTTCTTT.

The V call is TRBV19, the J call TRBJ1-3, with TRBD1 identical over 7 bases. Per the germline V gene, CDR1 is LNHDA and CDR2 is SQIVND (reference sequence). The junction had 7 bases not matched to a gene; V was cut back by 5 bases and J by 6 bases. The CDR3 totals 14 residues. In DNA form, the CDR3 reads TGTGCCAGTAGTGTCCGACAGGGAACAAACACCATATATTTT. Protein product: CASSVRQGTNTIYF.

This clone was recorded once. J is TRBJ1-3 and V is TRBV20-1; D uncertain. V lost 3 bases and J 1 base, leaving 13 bases between the germline ends. The germline gives CDR1 DFQATT, CDR2 SNEGSKA (reference sequence). The CDR3 is made up of 15 amino acids. This CDR3 is CSASGRPDSGNTIYF. In nucleotides, the CDR3 is TGCAGTGCTAGTGGCAGGCCCGATTCTGGAAACACCATATATTTT.

V usage is TRBV6-6 and J usage is TRBJ2-3; the D gene could be TRBD1 or TRBD2 (5 bases each). The ends were cut back, 4 bases at V and 8 bases at J, with 16 bases in the middle. CDR3 length: 14 amino acids. Germline V lookup: CDR1 MNHNY, CDR2 SVGAGI (reference sequence). DNA for the CDR3: TGTGCCAGCAGTTCCCCAGGGCGTGGAGGTACGCAGTATTTT. It codes for CASSSPGRGGTQYF.

The chain carries TRBV7-3 and TRBJ2-5; D is unresolved. The germline V gene encodes CDR1 SGHTA and CDR2 FQGTGA. The CDR3 extends over 15 amino acids. The V end was cut by 2 bases, the J end by 4 bases, with 14 bases between. The CDR3 is CASSLQDLPGETQYF. CDR3 coding DNA: TGTGCCAGCAGCTTACAGGACCTGCCTGGAGAGACCCAGTACTTC. The full variable domain, rest sourced from reference TRBV7-3 and TRBJ2-5, is GAGVSQTPSNKVTEKGKYVELRCDPISGHTALYWYRQSLGQGPEFLIYFQGTGAADDSGLPNDRFFAVRPEGSVSTLKIQRTERGDSAVYLCASSLQDLPGETQYFGPGTRLLVL.

The chain is built from TRBV7-2 and TRBJ2-5, with TRBD2 matching over 15 bases. The germline CDR1 and CDR2 sequences are SGHTA and FQGNSA. CDR3 length: 18 amino acids. Losses at the gene ends were 6 bases for V and 1 base for J; bases not matched to a gene: 9. The CDR3 sequence is CASRPPGTSGRFQETQYF. CDR3 nucleotides: TGTGCCAGCAGGCCACCTGGGACTAGCGGGAGGTTCCAAGAGACCCAGTACTTC.

Worth noting for this clone: At the DNA level, this CDR3 is encoded by other sequences in the same sample as well. This chain joins TRBV7-8 and TRBJ2-5; TRBD2 aligns across 7 bases. V was clipped by 1 base and J by 1 base; unmatched bases: 0. CDR1 SGHVS and CDR2 FQNEAQ come from the germline V gene. The CDR3 is 14 amino acids. CDR3 sequence (DNA): TGTGCCAGCAGCTTAGGGACTAGCCAAGAGACCCAGTACTTC. Protein sequence: CASSLGTSQETQYF. Using reference TRBV7-8 and TRBJ2-5 for the parts outside the CDR3, the full variable domain is GAGVSQSPRYKVAKRGQDVALRCDPISGHVSLFWYQQALGQGPEFLTYFQNEAQLDKSGLPSDRFFAERPEGSVSTLKIQRTQQEDSAVYLCASSLGTSQETQYFGPGTRLLVL.

V gene TRBV9 combines with J gene TRBJ2-3; D remains unclear. V shed 2 bases and J shed 2 bases, with 6 bases lying between them. The CDR3 runs 13 residues. Germline V CDR1 and CDR2: SGDLS, YYNGEE. CDR3 amino acids: CASSVSPTDTQYF. The CDR3 DNA reads TGTGCCAGCAGCGTCAGTCCCACAGATACGCAGTATTTT. Supplemented by reference TRBV9 and TRBJ2-3, the full variable domain reads DSGVTQTPKHLITATGQRVTLRCSPRSGDLSVYWYQQSLDQGLQFLIQYYNGEERAKGNILERFSAQQFPDLHSELNLSSLELGDSALYFCASSVSPTDTQYFGPGTRLTVL.

This sequence joins TRBV29-1 and TRBJ2-7, with a possible D match to TRBD2 (6 bases). The CDR3 length is 12 residues. Trimming shortened V by 4 bases and J by 2 bases, and 9 bases separated the two germline ends. Germline lookup yields CDR1 SQVTM and CDR2 ANQGSEA. The CDR3 loop is CSVGREPYEQYF. CDR3 DNA: TGCAGCGTTGGACGGGAGCCCTACGAGCAGTACTTC.

The CDR3 sequence is CASSQSTPGRVNTGELFF. The CDR3 DNA reads TGCGCCAGCAGCCAGTCTACTCCCGGGAGAGTGAACACCGGGGAGCTGTTTTTT. The V call is TRBV4-3, the J call TRBJ2-2, with a weak D call TRBD2 (6 bases). The CDR3 runs 18 residues. The germline V and J ends were trimmed by 3 bases and 1 base, with 18 bases remaining between them. CDR1 is LGHNA, CDR2 YSLEER, per germline.

The genes are TRBV11-1 and TRBJ1-2, with a weak D call TRBD1 (6 bases). CDR1 and CDR2 from the germline V gene are SGHAT and FQDESV (reference sequence). This CDR3 has 14 amino acids. The germline V and J ends were trimmed by 4 bases and 2 bases, with 11 bases remaining between them. The CDR3 sequence: CASSSGTLNYGYTF. In nucleotides, the CDR3 is TGTGCCAGCAGCTCCGGGACACTAAACTATGGCTACACCTTC.

V usage is TRBV4-3 and J usage is TRBJ2-1, with TRBD2 matching over 7 bases. Germline CDR1 and CDR2: LGHNA and YSLEER. V lost 1 base to trimming and J lost 8 bases; unmatched junction nucleotides: 5. This CDR3 contains 14 residues. CDR3 nucleotide sequence: TGCGCCAGCAGCCAAGGGCGGGCGGGGGATGAGCAGTTCTTC. Its translation is CASSQGRAGDEQFF.

This clone appeared once. The chain recombines TRBV27 with TRBJ2-2; 9 bases match TRBD1. The V and J ends lost 5 bases and 5 bases, in that order; junction bases with no gene match: 15. The CDR3 has 18 amino acids. Germline CDR1 MNHEY, CDR2 SMNVEV (reference sequence). The CDR3 here is CASSRNPRTGVRTGELFF. In DNA form, the CDR3 reads TGTGCCAGCAGTAGGAACCCTCGGACAGGGGTGCGGACCGGGGAGCTGTTTTTT.

The chain employs TRBV2 and TRBJ1-6; the D is unclear. Germline V gene sequence: CDR1 SNHLY, CDR2 FYNNEI. The CDR3 runs to 16 residues. Trimming removed 1 base at V and 0 bases at J, with 7 bases between. This chain's CDR3 is CASSEDSDSYNSPLHF. The DNA for the CDR3 is TGTGCCAGCAGTGAAGACTCAGACTCCTATAATTCACCCCTCCACTTT.

This chain connects TRBV24-1 to TRBJ2-3; D may be TRBD2 (6 bases). CDR1 is KGHDR, CDR2 SFDVKD, per germline. CDR3 length: 15 residues. Trimming pared 3 bases from V and 1 base from J, leaving 10 bases between. The CDR3 region has the DNA TGTGCCACCAGTGATCTGTCTAGCGGCACAGATACGCAGTATTTT. Translation gives CATSDLSSGTDTQYF.

The genes are TRBV29-1 and TRBJ2-3; D is unclear. This CDR3 is built from 14 residues. The germline CDR1 and CDR2 sequences are SQVTM and ANQGSEA. Deletions cut 4 bases from V and 2 bases from J, with 13 bases between. This chain's CDR3 is CSVAPGFNTDTQYF. CDR3 nucleotide sequence: TGCAGCGTTGCTCCAGGTTTCAACACAGATACGCAGTATTTT.

A word on this clone: The identical CDR3 is also encoded by other nucleotide sequences in the sample. The rearrangement links TRBV7-9 to TRBJ2-6; D gene unclear. The CDR3 covers 15 residues. Trimming pared 0 bases from V and 1 base from J, leaving 4 bases between. Per germline, CDR1 SEHNR and CDR2 FQNEAQ (reference sequence). CDR3 bases: TGTGCCAGCAGCTTAGCCGGGTCTGGGGCCAACGTCCTGACTTTC. Its protein is CASSLAGSGANVLTF.

The rearrangement links TRBV7-6 to TRBJ2-1, with 8 bases identical to TRBD1. V gave up 4 bases and J gave up 4 bases; unmatched junction bases: 6. The CDR3 spans 15 residues. Germline V gene sequence: CDR1 SGHVS, CDR2 FNYEAQ. The CDR3 sequence: CASSSGQGWYNEQFF. The CDR3 DNA reads TGTGCCAGCAGCTCTGGACAGGGTTGGTACAATGAGCAGTTCTTC.

The chain couples TRBV5-6 to TRBJ2-5; TRBD2 matches at 15 bases. The ends lost 0 bases at V and 3 bases at J; junction bases unmatched: 3. CDR1 and CDR2 from the germline V gene are SGHDT and YYEEEE. The CDR3 consists of 17 residues. This CDR3 is CASSLEGLAGGKETQYF. DNA for the CDR3: TGTGCCAGCAGCTTGGAGGGACTAGCGGGGGGAAAAGAGACCCAGTACTTC.

The chain is built from TRBV7-9 and TRBJ2-1; D possibly corresponds to TRBD1 (6 bases). Germline CDR1 SEHNR, CDR2 FQNEAQ (reference sequence). The V end was cut by 1 base, the J end by 8 bases, with 15 bases between. The CDR3 has 15 residues. CDR3: CASSLVRGSGDEQFF. The CDR3 DNA reads as TGTGCCAGCAGCTTAGTTAGGGGGTCAGGCGATGAGCAGTTCTTC.

The chain links TRBV2 to TRBJ1-5, with 7 bases identical to TRBD1. Germline V CDR1 and CDR2: SNHLY, FYNNEI. The trim removed 6 bases at V and 11 bases at J, leaving 7 bases unmatched. The CDR3 is made up of 12 amino acids. The CDR3 DNA sequence: TGTGCCAGCAGCAACAGGGGCGGGGCCCAGCATTTT. Its translation: CASSNRGGAQHF.

V and J are TRBV15 and TRBJ1-2, with 7 bases lining up with TRBD1. Germline-derived CDR1 and CDR2 are LNHNV and YYDKDF (reference sequence). This CDR3 has 15 amino acids. The V segment lost 3 bases and the J segment 6 bases; nucleotides outside the gene matches: 10. CDR3 sequence (DNA): TGTGCCACCAGCAGCCTAGTCGGACAGGTGGATGGCTACACCTTC. Translating gives CATSSLVGQVDGYTF.

This rearrangement joins TRBV6-5 to TRBJ1-2; D gene unclear. Germline loops: CDR1 MNHEY, CDR2 SVGAGI. The CDR3 covers 13 residues. Between the trimmed V and J ends, which lost 6 bases and 4 bases, there was a span of 12 bases. The CDR3 DNA is TGTGCCAGCAGGCCCGATCGAAGCTATGGCTACACCTTC. Its translation is CASRPDRSYGYTF.